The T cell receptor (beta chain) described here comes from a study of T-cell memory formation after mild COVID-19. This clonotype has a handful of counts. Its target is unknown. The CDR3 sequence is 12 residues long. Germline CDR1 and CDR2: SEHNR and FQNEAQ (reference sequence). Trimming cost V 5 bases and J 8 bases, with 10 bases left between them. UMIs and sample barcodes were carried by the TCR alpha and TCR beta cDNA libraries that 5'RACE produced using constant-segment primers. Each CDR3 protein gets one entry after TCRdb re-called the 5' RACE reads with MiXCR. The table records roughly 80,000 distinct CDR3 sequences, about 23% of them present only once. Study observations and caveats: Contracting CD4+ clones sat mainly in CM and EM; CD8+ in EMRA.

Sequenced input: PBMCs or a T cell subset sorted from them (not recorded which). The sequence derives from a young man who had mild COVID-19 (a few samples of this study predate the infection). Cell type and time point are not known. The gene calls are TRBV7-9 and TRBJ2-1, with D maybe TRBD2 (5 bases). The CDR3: CASSPTRYEQFF. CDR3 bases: TGTGCCAGCAGCCCAACTAGGTATGAGCAGTTCTTC.